Listed below are T cell receptor beta chains from one sample, sequenced in a study of T cells in tuberculosis. This table comes from immunoSEQ multiplex PCR, and its TCRdb copy is limited to in-frame clones, with some not included. The sample lists about 29,000 clones, approximately 95% occurring once. Sequencing was performed on PBMCs. All receptors derive from a donor between 5 and 29 years old with latent tuberculosis or without tuberculosis infection. The CDR3 runs from the conserved cysteine through the conserved F or W. Each record gives: D gene, clone size, V gene, CDR3 length, J gene, CDR3 DNA, CDR3 protein. A D gene is named only where the DNA matches it firmly. For some rows the clone size is stated as once, few or many, or as a class when expanded; others skip it.

D gene: .
clone size: .
V gene: TRBV27
CDR3 length: 15
J gene: TRBJ2-7
CDR3 DNA: TGTGCCAGCAGCGGGGGTGAGTCAGGGGGGTACGAGCAGTACTTC
CDR3 protein: CASSGGESGGYEQYF

D gene: TRBD1
clone size: .
V gene: TRBV5-1
CDR3 length: 15
J gene: TRBJ1-6
CDR3 DNA: TGCGCCAGCAGCACTGACAGGGGGCAGGATTCACCCCTCCACTTT
CDR3 protein: CASSTDRGQDSPLHF

D gene: .
clone size: .
V gene: TRBV19
CDR3 length: 14
J gene: TRBJ1-6
CDR3 DNA: TGTGCCAGCCAAGAGAGCTCCTATAATTCACCCCTCCACTTT
CDR3 protein: CASQESSYNSPLHF

D gene: .
clone size: .
V gene: TRBV9
CDR3 length: 15
J gene: TRBJ1-1
CDR3 DNA: TGTGCCAGCAGCGCCCCTGGGGGGGAGAGGACTGAAGCTTTCTTT
CDR3 protein: CASSAPGGERTEAFF

D gene: .
clone size: .
V gene: TRBV6-6
CDR3 length: 12
J gene: TRBJ1-2
CDR3 DNA: TGTGCCAGCAGTTACGAGGACTATGGCTACACCTTC
CDR3 protein: CASSYEDYGYTF

D gene: TRBD1
clone size: .
V gene: TRBV27
CDR3 length: 14
J gene: TRBJ1-1
CDR3 DNA: TGTGCCAGCAGTTTACAGGCAGGGGGGACTGAAGCTTTCTTT
CDR3 protein: CASSLQAGGTEAFF

D gene: TRBD1
clone size: .
V gene: TRBV11-2
CDR3 length: 16
J gene: TRBJ2-3
CDR3 DNA: TGTGCCAGCAGCTTAGGCCGGGACAGGGTCACAGATACGCAGTATTTT
CDR3 protein: CASSLGRDRVTDTQYF

D gene: .
clone size: .
V gene: TRBV29-1
CDR3 length: 14
J gene: TRBJ1-5
CDR3 DNA: TGCAGCGTTGCTGCCGGGAATAGCAATCAGCCCCAGCATTTT
CDR3 protein: CSVAAGNSNQPQHF

D gene: TRBD2
clone size: .
V gene: TRBV19
CDR3 length: 17
J gene: TRBJ2-1
CDR3 DNA: TGTGCCAGTAGTTCCTCAACTAGCGGGAGGGGTTACAATGAGCAGTTCTTC
CDR3 protein: CASSSSTSGRGYNEQFF

D gene: TRBD1
clone size: .
V gene: TRBV5-8
CDR3 length: 16
J gene: TRBJ2-1
CDR3 DNA: TGTGCCAGCACCCGACAGGGAAGAAATAATAACAATGAGCAGTTCTTC
CDR3 protein: CASTRQGRNNNNEQFF

D gene: .
clone size: .
V gene: TRBV7-2
CDR3 length: 16
J gene: TRBJ1-1
CDR3 DNA: TGTGCCAGCAGCTTAGAAAGGGGCAGACCACGCAAGGAAGCTTTCTTT
CDR3 protein: CASSLERGRPRKEAFF

D gene: .
clone size: .
V gene: TRBV11-2
CDR3 length: 14
J gene: TRBJ2-7
CDR3 DNA: TGTGCCAGCAGCTTAAACAGGAACACTTACGAGCAGTACTTC
CDR3 protein: CASSLNRNTYEQYF

D gene: TRBD1
clone size: .
V gene: TRBV28
CDR3 length: 16
J gene: TRBJ2-5
CDR3 DNA: TGTGCCAGCAGTTTACCGGGACAGGGGCTTCAAGAGACCCAGTACTTC
CDR3 protein: CASSLPGQGLQETQYF

D gene: TRBD2
clone size: .
V gene: TRBV7-2
CDR3 length: 13
J gene: TRBJ2-7
CDR3 DNA: TGTGCCAGCGGGCAACGGGGGGGCTACGAGCAGTACTTC
CDR3 protein: CASGQRGGYEQYF

D gene: TRBD2
clone size: .
V gene: TRBV28
CDR3 length: 17
J gene: TRBJ2-2
CDR3 DNA: TGTGCCAGCAGTCTCGCGGGGGTTCACGACAGCACCGGGGAGCTGTTTTTT
CDR3 protein: CASSLAGVHDSTGELFF

D gene: TRBD1
clone size: .
V gene: TRBV27
CDR3 length: 15
J gene: TRBJ2-7
CDR3 DNA: TGTGCCAGCAGTCTCCCACAGGGGGCGCAGAGCGAGCAGTACTTC
CDR3 protein: CASSLPQGAQSEQYF

D gene: TRBD2
clone size: .
V gene: TRBV15
CDR3 length: 15
J gene: TRBJ2-3
CDR3 DNA: TGTGCCACCAGCACGAAGCGGGATGGGACAGATACGCAGTATTTT
CDR3 protein: CATSTKRDGTDTQYF

D gene: TRBD2
clone size: few
V gene: TRBV7-9
CDR3 length: 14
J gene: TRBJ2-2
CDR3 DNA: TGTGCCACCGAGCCGGGGGGGAACACCGGGGAGCTGTTTTTT
CDR3 protein: CATEPGGNTGELFF

D gene: .
clone size: once
V gene: TRBV30
CDR3 length: 11
J gene: TRBJ1-1
CDR3 DNA: TGTGCCTGGAGGCCTACCACTGAAGCTTTCTTT
CDR3 protein: CAWRPTTEAFF

D gene: .
clone size: .
V gene: TRBV12-2
CDR3 length: 14
J gene: TRBJ2-2
CDR3 DNA: TGTGCAAGTCGCTCAAACAGGGCCACCGGGGAGCTGTTTTTT
CDR3 protein: CASRSNRATGELFF

D gene: TRBD1
clone size: .
V gene: TRBV6-5
CDR3 length: 14
J gene: TRBJ2-1
CDR3 DNA: TGTGCCAGCACCGGGACAGGGCCGTACAATGAGCAGTTCTTC
CDR3 protein: CASTGTGPYNEQFF

D gene: .
clone size: .
V gene: TRBV6-6
CDR3 length: 16
J gene: TRBJ1-2
CDR3 DNA: TGTGCCAGCAAAGAACCCGGGACACTCGGTAACTATGGCTACACCTTC
CDR3 protein: CASKEPGTLGNYGYTF

D gene: .
clone size: .
V gene: TRBV4-1
CDR3 length: 15
J gene: TRBJ2-7
CDR3 DNA: TGCGCCAGCAGCCAAGTGCTAGCAGACTCCTACGAGCAGTACTTC
CDR3 protein: CASSQVLADSYEQYF